The entry that follows covers one T cell receptor (beta chain) sequence. These data originate in a study of T cell changes during pregnancy in multiple sclerosis. TCRdb keeps only in-frame clones here, not all; method: immunoSEQ multiplex PCR. The table shows around 16,000 clones, with about 83% occurring only once. This TCR derives from a female donor in good health, enrolled as a control in a pregnancy study. The specimen comprised CD8+ T cells from peripheral blood mononuclear cells, sampled after pregnancy.

CDR3 loop: CASSVDASGVKEQFF. DNA of the CDR3: TGTGCCAGCAGCGTAGATGCTAGCGGGGTCAAAGAGCAGTTCTTC. This chain links TRBV9 with TRBJ2-1, with 9 bases aligning to TRBD2. The CDR3 length is 15 residues. Trimming cost V 0 bases and J 10 bases; bases outside gene matches: 8. Per germline, CDR1 SGDLS and CDR2 YYNGEE.